This TCR beta chain was obtained from a study of cytomegalovirus exposure and HLA in healthy donors (dated by TCRdb to about 2017). Turning to the overall study: According to an earlier analysis of a few hundred of the donors, about 170 million T cells yielded some 110 million unique TCR beta sequences and 250 to 350 Gb of sequence data. An early release covering some 640 HLA-typed donors comprised about 320 gigabases of sequencing data and some 79 million unique TCR sequences. The genetic ancestry cluster associated with self-reported Caucasian donors included 81% of the roughly 380 genotyped donors. The study was designed to test whether signatures of past pathogen exposure could be identified by cataloging public T cell receptors. The T cell repertoires of around 670 subjects were profiled by immunosequencing and related to cytomegalovirus serostatus. Along with the approximately 600-subject first cohort, a separate validation cohort of 120 different subjects was used. The study combined high-throughput TCR immunosequencing, statistical association of individual TCRs with disease status, and machine learning to predict cytomegalovirus infection status. A later analysis re-analyzed previously published TCR beta repertoires from about 730 donors and added high-resolution HLA genotyping to study TCR occurrence patterns. Rather than using new phenotypic data, the later analysis identified candidate immune exposures from TCR beta sequences and from how often those sequences occurred across donors. To decide whether each TCR beta V gene segment behaved as functional or pseudogenic, an earlier analysis of some 570 of the donors relied on high-throughput TCR beta sequencing. Donor age, sex, ethnicity and CMV serostatus were compiled alongside the repertoire data. In a later genetic analysis, genome-wide SNP genotypes for 398 of the 666 donors were used, and that subset was treated as a discovery cohort. Every discovery cohort repertoire had been produced on one sequencing platform. Class I and class II HLA loci were covered by the typing at four-digit resolution. Typing coverage varied by locus: about 620-630 donors for A, B, C, DRB1 and DQB1; 500 to 550 for DQA1; about 590 for DPA1; 450 to 480 for DPB1. Five DR-DQ haplotypes were handled as single units for association and clustering, since linkage in the cohort was strong. Among some 400 genotyped donors of the cohort, an average of about 220,000 unique TCR beta nucleotide sequences was sequenced per donor, of which roughly 17% were non-productive.

The cohort was made up of 650 to 700 healthy bone marrow donors. All cohort members were sampled while nominally healthy, although unrecorded immune exposures were likely present. The donor tested CMV seropositive, placing the donor among the 290 or so seropositive members of the cohort. Every donor gave a peripheral blood sample, and the peripheral blood mononuclear cells from that sample were used for TCR beta sequencing. The Qiagen DNeasy Blood Extraction Kit was used to extract genomic DNA from the blood cell samples. The library was produced with the immunoSEQ multiplex PCR assay. The multiplex PCR relied on a mix of 60 forward primers for TCR Vbeta segments and 13 reverse primers for TCR Jbeta segments. The CDR3 region of rearranged TCR beta genes was amplified from genomic DNA by a multiplex PCR assay. The Illumina HiSeq System was used to sequence the amplified TCR beta libraries as 87-base-pair reads. The authors' pipeline ran thus. A later analysis tallied roughly 76 million unique TCR beta chains across the roughly 610 repertoires, and roughly 11 million of those chains were shared by two or more donors. To remove PCR and sequencing errors, raw reads were error-corrected and collapsed into unique sequences using a nearest-neighbor algorithm that merged closely related sequences. CDR3 sequences were aligned to IMGT reference sequences to assign V, D and J gene segments. For a sequence to be retained, at least a six-nucleotide match to both a V gene segment and a J gene segment was required. Rearrangements were called productive when the CDR3 lacked stop codons and stayed in frame with V and J; all others were non-productive. CDR3 was defined by IMGT convention, running from the second conserved V-encoded cysteine to the conserved J-encoded phenylalanine. Sequences without an unambiguous match to a single V gene segment were excluded from the earlier analysis of several hundred of the donors. In an earlier analysis of approximately 560 of the donors, a V segment was called functional when productive rearrangements were above 56.7%, and segregating when the standard deviation between donors exceeded 5%. To diagnose cytomegalovirus status from the catalog of TCR beta chain sequences, a statistical classification framework was built. In a later analysis, V and J genes were assigned by comparing TCR nucleotide sequences against IMGT/GENE-DB human TR gene sequences. Using the TCRdist pipeline, a later analysis assigned CDR3 sequences along with most-parsimonious VDJ recombination scenarios. In a later analysis, each TCR beta chain was defined by its CDR3 amino acid sequence together with its V-gene family, and reads lacking a unique V-gene family were excluded. In a later analysis, 450 to 600 highly shared, low-generation-probability nucleotide sequences were removed to address suspected cross-contamination and a sequencing artifact. In a later analysis, a clonal expansion index for each public chain was calculated from normalized within-repertoire ranks of inferred template counts. In a later analysis, generation probabilities were computed using a VDJ recombination model fitted to out-of-frame rearrangements, and the results were checked against IGoR. In a later analysis, TCR-TCR, TCR-HLA and TCR-CMV co-occurrence was scored with hypergeometric tests, and a repertoire-size bias correction was applied to TCR pairs. In a later analysis, false discovery rates were estimated by permuting HLA or CMV assignments 20 times. A later analysis grouped co-occurring TCRs with DBSCAN, adding TCRdist sequence similarity when clustering within HLA-allele-positive subsets. For co-occurrence clustering, repertoires with fewer than 30,000 or more than 120,000 public chains were excluded, along with several repertoires with anomalous nucleotide sharing. TCRdb took this table from immuneACCESS and kept in-frame rearrangements with V and J called. Such tables lack part of the clones; where checked against another copy, unresolved V genes explain under half of the gap, and the rest is unexplained. V, J and clone size are taken as reported in that table, and D and trimming were inferred from the DNA itself. The sample includes around 95,000 clones, with 65% to 90% observed a single time. The biggest ten clones account for about 3.7% of the sample.

A word on this clone: The specificity of this receptor is unknown. Per-nucleotide qualities are absent, and no much larger clonotype sits a single base away.

The paper as a whole reports these results and caveats: Linkage disequilibrium might explain the correlated functional status among segregating V segments, but an unknown experimental factor could not be excluded. According to a later analysis, TCR association rates differed among HLA loci, with DRB1 alleles showing the most associated TCRs and HLA-C alleles showing the fewest. Across donors, most TCR sequences were observed very rarely, whereas some public TCRs were present in many individuals. Over 15 rarely observed V segments, including chromosome 9 orphons, were excluded from the earlier analysis of 550 to 700 of the donors because counts were too low. V-gene and J-gene trimming of TCR beta chains was associated with a missense DCLRE1C variant in a later genetic analysis, and the association was replicated in an independent cohort. Because the 87-base-pair reads could not distinguish some IMGT-functional V segments, including TRBV6-2 and TRBV6-3, those segments were excluded. The cohort was sequenced for TCR beta chains only, and without alpha or paired-chain data the features that could be detected were limited. Roughly uniform sequencing depth across donors was assumed in presence/absence analyses, although this assumption may not hold. In a later analysis, several top co-occurrence clusters were reported to appear linked to parvovirus B19, influenza, CMV and Epstein-Barr virus. The classifier was reported to diagnose cytomegalovirus status with high specificity and sensitivity in both the original cohort and the validation cohort. When HLA alleles, especially DR and DQ, strongly co-occurred, attributing TCR associations to individual alleles was difficult. The only immune exposure information available for the cohort was CMV serostatus. In the study, about 150 TCR beta chains were listed as associated with cytomegalovirus. A further reported finding was that TCR beta sequences accurately predicted the HLA-A and HLA-B alleles for most subjects in the first cohort. In a later analysis, some 17,000 TCR beta sequences were associated with specific HLA alleles at a false discovery rate of 0.05. Because some donors lacked HLA typing at each locus, the association tests relied only on the typed subset. The sequencing pipeline was judged likely to have produced a cluster of highly shared sequence variants as a technical artifact. In a later analysis, HLA-associated TCR beta chains showed more clonal expansion and lower generation probabilities than non-associated chains that were equally common. Compared with the 666-donor mean, donors in an Asian-associated ancestry cluster had fewer N-insertions in productive TCRs, according to a later genetic analysis. The authors suggested that the approach could potentially be extended to other disease states and immunological phenotypes. Three of the identified cytomegalovirus-associated TCR beta chains were confirmed in vitro to be specific for cytomegalovirus antigens. According to a later analysis, most CMV-associated TCR beta chains appeared to be HLA-restricted, and the HLA associations seemed to be driven largely by CMV exposure. In an earlier analysis of 587 of the donors, most TCR beta V segments were observed in productive rearrangements about 90% or about 30% of the time, broadly matching IMGT annotations.

From cysteine to phenylalanine, the CDR3 is 17 amino acids long. The retained sequence is limited to the CDR3, 51 bases, with the frame set at the first base. The clonotype originates from a man in his thirties or forties in good health and CMV-seropositive. The specimen was PBMCs. The sequence is built from TRBV21-1 and TRBJ2-1; TRBD1, the table's D call, lacks a check against the DNA. TRBV21-1 is described as a pseudogene. The CDR3 reads as follows: CASSKGRTGVSYNEQFF. In nucleotide form, the sequence is TGTGCCAGCAGCAAAGGACGGACAGGGGTGTCCTACAATGAGCAGTTCTTC.